This T cell receptor (beta chain) was documented in a study of blood T cell repertoires in COVID-19. The assay was immunoSEQ multiplex PCR, and TCRdb's table has in-frame clones only and misses some. The profile shows about 170,000 clones, about 80% of them singletons. This clone was seen more than once but under ten times. CDR3 length: 14 amino acids. V lost 10 bases and J lost 4, with 17 bases in between. The V gene's germline CDR1 is SNHLY and CDR2 FYNNEI. The sequence was obtained from a woman aged 40 to 50 with COVID-19, enrolled during active disease. The V and J genes are TRBV2 and TRBJ1-5, with D hard to call. The specimen was peripheral blood. DNA of the CDR3: TGTGCCACCTCTAGACGGGGAGGAAATCAGCCCCAGCATTTT. Encoded protein: CATSRRGGNQPQHF.